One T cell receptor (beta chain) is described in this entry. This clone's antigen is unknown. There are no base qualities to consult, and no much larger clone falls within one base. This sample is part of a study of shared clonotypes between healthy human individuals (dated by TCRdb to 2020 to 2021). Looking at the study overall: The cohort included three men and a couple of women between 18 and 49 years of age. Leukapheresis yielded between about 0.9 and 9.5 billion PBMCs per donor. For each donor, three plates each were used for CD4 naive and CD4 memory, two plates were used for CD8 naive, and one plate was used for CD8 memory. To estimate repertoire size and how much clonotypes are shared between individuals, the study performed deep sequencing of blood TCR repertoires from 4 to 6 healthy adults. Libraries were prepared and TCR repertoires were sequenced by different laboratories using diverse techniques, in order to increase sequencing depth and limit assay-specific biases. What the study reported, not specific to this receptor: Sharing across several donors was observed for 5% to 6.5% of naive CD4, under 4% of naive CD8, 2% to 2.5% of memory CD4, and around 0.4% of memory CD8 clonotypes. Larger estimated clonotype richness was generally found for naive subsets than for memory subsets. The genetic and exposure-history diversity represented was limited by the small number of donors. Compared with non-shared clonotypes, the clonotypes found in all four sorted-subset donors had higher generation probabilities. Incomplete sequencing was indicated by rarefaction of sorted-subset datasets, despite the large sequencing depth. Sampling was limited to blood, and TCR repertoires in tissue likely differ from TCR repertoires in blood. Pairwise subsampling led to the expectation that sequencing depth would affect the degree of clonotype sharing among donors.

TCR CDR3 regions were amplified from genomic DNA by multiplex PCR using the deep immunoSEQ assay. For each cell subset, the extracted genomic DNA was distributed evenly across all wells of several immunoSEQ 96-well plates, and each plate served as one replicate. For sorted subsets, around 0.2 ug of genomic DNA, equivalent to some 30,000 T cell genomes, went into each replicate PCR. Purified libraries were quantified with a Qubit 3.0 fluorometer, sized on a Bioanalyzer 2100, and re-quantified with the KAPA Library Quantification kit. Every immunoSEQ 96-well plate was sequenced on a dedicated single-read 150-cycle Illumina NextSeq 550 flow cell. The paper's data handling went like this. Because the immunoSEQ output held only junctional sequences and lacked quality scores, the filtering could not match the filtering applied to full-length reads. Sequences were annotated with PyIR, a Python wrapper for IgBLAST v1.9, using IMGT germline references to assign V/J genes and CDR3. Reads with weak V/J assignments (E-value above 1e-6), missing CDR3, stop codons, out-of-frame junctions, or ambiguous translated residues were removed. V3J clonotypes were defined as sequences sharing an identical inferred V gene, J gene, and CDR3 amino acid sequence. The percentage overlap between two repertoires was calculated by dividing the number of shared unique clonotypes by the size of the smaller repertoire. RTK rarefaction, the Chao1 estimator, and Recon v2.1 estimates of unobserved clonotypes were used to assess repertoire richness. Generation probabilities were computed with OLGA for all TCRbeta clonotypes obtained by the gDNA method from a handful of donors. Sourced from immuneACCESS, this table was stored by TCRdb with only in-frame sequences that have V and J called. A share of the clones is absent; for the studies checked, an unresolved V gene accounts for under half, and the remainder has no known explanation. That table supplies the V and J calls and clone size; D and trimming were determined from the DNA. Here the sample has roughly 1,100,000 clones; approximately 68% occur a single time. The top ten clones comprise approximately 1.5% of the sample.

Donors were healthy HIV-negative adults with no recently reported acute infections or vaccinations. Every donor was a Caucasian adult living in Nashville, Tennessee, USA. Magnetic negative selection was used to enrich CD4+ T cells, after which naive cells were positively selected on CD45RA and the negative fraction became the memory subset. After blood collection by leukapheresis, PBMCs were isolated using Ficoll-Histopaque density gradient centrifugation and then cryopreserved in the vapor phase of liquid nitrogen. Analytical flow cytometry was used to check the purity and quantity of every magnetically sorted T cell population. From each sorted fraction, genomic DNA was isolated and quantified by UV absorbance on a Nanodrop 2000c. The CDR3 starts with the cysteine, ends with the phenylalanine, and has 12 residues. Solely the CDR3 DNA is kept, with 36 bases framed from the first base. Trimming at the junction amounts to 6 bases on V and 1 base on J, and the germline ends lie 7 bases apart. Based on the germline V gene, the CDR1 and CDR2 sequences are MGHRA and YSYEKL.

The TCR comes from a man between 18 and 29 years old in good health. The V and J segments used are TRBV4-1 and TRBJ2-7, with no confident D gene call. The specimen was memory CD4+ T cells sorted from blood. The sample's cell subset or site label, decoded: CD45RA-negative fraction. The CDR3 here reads CASSESSYEQYF. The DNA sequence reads TGCGCCAGCAGTGAATCTTCCTACGAGCAGTACTTC.